The rows below give T cell receptor beta chains drawn from one sample of a study of T cell repertoires in cytomegalovirus infection. TCRdb ran MiXCR on the reads and lists one entry per CDR3 protein. Of 640,000 or so distinct CDR3 sequences detected, around 35% appear once; the ten largest clones hold about 18%. Antigens for these TCRs are unknown. The sample in question was cultured PBMCs, obtained from culture after CMV antigen stimulation. The source is a human donor in good health (CMV status not recorded). Some clones in this sample may be carry-over from other donors' samples. The CDR3 runs from the conserved cysteine through the conserved F or W. The D gene is left open where the match is weak. Not all rows give a size; the values are once, few, many and, for expanded clones, a class.

D,size,V,J,DNA,CDR3
TRBD1,few,TRBV2,TRBJ1-6,TGTGCCAGCAGTGGAGAGACAGGGCTAGCGGATTCACCCCTCCACTTT,CASSGETGLADSPLHF
.,many,TRBV7-6,TRBJ2-3,TGTGCCAGCAGCCAATCTCAGGGGACCGCTACAGATACGCAGTATTTT,CASSQSQGTATDTQYF
TRBD1,.,TRBV12-3/TRBV12-4,TRBJ2-7,TGTGCCAGCACCCTCCAGGGGGCCGAGCAGTACTTC,CASTLQGAEQYF
.,.,TRBV19,TRBJ1-5,TGTGCCAGTAGTTACAGGGCGAATCAGCCCCAGCATTTT,CASSYRANQPQHF
.,many,TRBV7-2,TRBJ1-5,TGTGCCAGCAGCTTAGTTCAGGAAGGGGGGCCCCAGCATTTT,CASSLVQEGGPQHF
TRBD1,.,TRBV12-3/TRBV12-4,TRBJ1-3,TGTGCCAGCAGTTTGTCTCGGACAGGGCGACACACCATATATTTT,CASSLSRTGRHTIYF
.,.,TRBV18,TRBJ1-1,TGTGCCAGCTCACCACCGGCGCCAGGGCTAGGGACTGAAGCTTTCTTT,CASSPPAPGLGTEAFF
TRBD2,few,TRBV7-6,TRBJ2-5,TGTGCCAGCAGCCCTAGCGGGAGGTTCTTGGAGACCCAGTACTTC,CASSPSGRFLETQYF
.,few,TRBV20-1,TRBJ1-5,TGCAGTGCTAGGAAGGGGCAGTATAGCAATCAGCCCCAGCATTTT,CSARKGQYSNQPQHF
.,few,TRBV2,TRBJ1-1,TGTGCCACCCACATTGGCCTGAACACTGAAGCTTTCTTT,CATHIGLNTEAFF
TRBD2,.,TRBV7-9,TRBJ2-1,TGTGCCATCGGGGGTAGCGGGGTTGAGCGCGATGAGCAGTTCTTC,CAIGGSGVERDEQFF
.,.,TRBV11-2,TRBJ2-1,TGTGCCAGCAGCCTGGAGAGGACTGACAATGAGCAGTTCTTC,CASSLERTDNEQFF
.,once,TRBV12-3/TRBV12-4,TRBJ1-2,TGTGCCTGCAGTTTCCGTCGATATGGCTACACCTTC,CACSFRRYGYTF
TRBD2,once,TRBV19,TRBJ2-1,TGTGCCAGTAGTACCTTAGCGGGAGGCACGCACGATGAGCAGTTCTTC,CASSTLAGGTHDEQFF
.,few,TRBV12-3/TRBV12-4,TRBJ1-1,TGTGCCAGCAGACGGGGCATAACGAACACTGAAGCTTTCTTT,CASRRGITNTEAFF
.,.,TRBV29-1,TRBJ1-2,TGCAGCGTTAGTAACGTCGGGGAAATGGGCTACACCTTC,CSVSNVGEMGYTF
.,.,TRBV5-4,TRBJ2-3,TGTGCCAGCAGCTTCTCGGCGGGTAAAGGCACAGATACGCAGTATTTT,CASSFSAGKGTDTQYF